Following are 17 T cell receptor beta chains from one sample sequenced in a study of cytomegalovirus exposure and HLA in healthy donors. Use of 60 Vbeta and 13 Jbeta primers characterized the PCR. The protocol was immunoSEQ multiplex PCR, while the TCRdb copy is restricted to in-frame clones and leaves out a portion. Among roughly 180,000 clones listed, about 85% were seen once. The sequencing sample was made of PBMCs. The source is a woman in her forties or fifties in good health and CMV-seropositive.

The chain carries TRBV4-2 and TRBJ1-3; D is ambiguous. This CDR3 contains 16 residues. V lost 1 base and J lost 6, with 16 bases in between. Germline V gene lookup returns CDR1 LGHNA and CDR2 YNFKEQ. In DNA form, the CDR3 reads TGTGCCAGCAGCCAAGTCGCCAACAGTCTTCCAAACACCATATATTTT. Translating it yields CASSQVANSLPNTIYF.

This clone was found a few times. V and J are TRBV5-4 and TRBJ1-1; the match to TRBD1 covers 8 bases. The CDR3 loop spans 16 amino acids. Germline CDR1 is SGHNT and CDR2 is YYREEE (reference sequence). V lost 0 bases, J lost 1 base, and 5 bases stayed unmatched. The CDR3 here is CASSLGPGQGNTEAFF. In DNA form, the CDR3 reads TGTGCCAGCAGCTTGGGGCCAGGACAGGGGAACACTGAAGCTTTCTTT.

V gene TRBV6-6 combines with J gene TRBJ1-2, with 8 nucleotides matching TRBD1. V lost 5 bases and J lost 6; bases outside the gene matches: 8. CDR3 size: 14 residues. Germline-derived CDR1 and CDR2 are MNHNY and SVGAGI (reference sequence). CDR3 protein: CASSRQGQVHGYTF. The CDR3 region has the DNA TGTGCCAGCAGTCGACAGGGGCAGGTGCATGGCTACACCTTC.

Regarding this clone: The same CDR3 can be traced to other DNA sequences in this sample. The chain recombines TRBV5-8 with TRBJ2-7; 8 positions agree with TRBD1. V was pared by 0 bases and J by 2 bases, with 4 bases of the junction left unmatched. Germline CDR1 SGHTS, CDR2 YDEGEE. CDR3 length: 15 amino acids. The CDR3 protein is CASSLGQGLTYEQYF. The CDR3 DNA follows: TGTGCCAGCAGCTTGGGACAGGGGTTAACCTACGAGCAGTACTTC.

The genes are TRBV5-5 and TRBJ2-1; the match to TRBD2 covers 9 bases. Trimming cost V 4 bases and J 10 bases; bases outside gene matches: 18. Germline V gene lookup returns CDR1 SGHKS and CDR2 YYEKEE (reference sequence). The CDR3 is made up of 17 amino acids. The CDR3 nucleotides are TGTGCCAGCAGCCGTAAACGAGCGGGAGGTTCTGATGGAGAGCAGTTCTTC. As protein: CASSRKRAGGSDGEQFF.

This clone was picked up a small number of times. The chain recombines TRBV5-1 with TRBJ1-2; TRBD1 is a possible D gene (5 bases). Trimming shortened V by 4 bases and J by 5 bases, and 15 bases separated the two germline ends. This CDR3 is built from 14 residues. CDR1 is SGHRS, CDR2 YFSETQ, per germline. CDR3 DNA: TGCGCCAGCAGCGCCGACGGTGGGGCTTATGGCTACACCTTC. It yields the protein CASSADGGAYGYTF.

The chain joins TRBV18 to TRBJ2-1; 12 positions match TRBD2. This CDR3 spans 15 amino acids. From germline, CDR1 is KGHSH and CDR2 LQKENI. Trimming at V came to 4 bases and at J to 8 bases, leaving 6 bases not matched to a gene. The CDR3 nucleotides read TGTGCCAGCTCACAACTAGCGGGGGGATTAGATGAGCAGTTCTTC. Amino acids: CASSQLAGGLDEQFF.

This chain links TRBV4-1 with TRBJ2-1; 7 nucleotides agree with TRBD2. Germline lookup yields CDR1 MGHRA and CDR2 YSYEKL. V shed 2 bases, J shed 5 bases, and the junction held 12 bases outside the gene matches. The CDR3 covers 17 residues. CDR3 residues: CASSQSPSSLADNEQFF. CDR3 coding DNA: TGCGCCAGCAGCCAAAGCCCCAGTTCTCTAGCGGACAATGAGCAGTTCTTC.

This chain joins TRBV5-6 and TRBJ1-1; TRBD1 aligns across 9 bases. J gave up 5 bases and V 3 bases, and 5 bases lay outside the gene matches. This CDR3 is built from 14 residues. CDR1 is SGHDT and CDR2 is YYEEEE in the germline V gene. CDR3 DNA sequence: TGTGCCAGCAGCTCGACAGGGGGAAGGACTGAAGCTTTCTTT. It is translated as CASSSTGGRTEAFF.

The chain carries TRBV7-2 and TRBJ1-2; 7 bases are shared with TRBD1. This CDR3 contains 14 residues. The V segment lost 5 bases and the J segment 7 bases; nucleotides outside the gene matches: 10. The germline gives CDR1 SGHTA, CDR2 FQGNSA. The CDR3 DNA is TGTGCCAGCAGCGTCGACAGGGTGACGTTTGGCTACACCTTC. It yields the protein CASSVDRVTFGYTF.

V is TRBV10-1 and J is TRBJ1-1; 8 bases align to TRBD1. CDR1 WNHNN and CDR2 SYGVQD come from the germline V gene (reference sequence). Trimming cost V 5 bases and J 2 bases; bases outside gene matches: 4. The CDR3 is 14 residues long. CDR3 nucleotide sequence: TGCGCCAGCAGTTTCGGACAGGGAAACACTGAAGCTTTCTTT. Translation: CASSFGQGNTEAFF.

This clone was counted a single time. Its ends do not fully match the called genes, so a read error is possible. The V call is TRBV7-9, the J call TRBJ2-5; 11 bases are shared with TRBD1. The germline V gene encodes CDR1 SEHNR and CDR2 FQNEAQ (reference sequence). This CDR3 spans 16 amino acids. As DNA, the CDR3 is TGTTCCAGCAGCTTAGTGGACAGGGGGCGAGGAGAGACCCAGTACTTC. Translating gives CSSSLVDRGRGETQYF.

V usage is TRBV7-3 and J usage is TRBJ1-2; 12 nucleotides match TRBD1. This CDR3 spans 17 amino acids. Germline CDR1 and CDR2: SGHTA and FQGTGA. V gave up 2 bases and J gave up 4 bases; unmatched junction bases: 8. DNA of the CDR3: TGTGCCAGCAGCTTACAGGGACAGGGGGCCTCCCCCTATGGCTACACCTTC. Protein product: CASSLQGQGASPYGYTF. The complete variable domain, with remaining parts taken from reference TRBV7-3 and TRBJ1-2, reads GAGVSQTPSNKVTEKGKYVELRCDPISGHTALYWYRQSLGQGPEFLIYFQGTGAADDSGLPNDRFFAVRPEGSVSTLKIQRTERGDSAVYLCASSLQGQGASPYGYTFGSGTRLTVV.

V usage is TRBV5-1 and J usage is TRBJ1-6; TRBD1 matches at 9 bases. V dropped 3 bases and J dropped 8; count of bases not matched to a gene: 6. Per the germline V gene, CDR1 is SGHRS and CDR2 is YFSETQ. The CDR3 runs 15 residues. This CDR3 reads CASSWGTGRDSPLHF. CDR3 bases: TGCGCCAGCAGCTGGGGGACAGGGAGGGATTCACCCCTCCACTTT.

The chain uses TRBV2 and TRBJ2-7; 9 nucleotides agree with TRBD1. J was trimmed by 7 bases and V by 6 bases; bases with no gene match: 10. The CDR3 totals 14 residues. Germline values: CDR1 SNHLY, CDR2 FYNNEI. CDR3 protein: CASRAGTGLREQYF. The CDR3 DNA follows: TGTGCCAGCAGAGCCGGGACAGGGTTACGGGAGCAGTACTTC. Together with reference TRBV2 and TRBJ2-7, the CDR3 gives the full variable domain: EPEVTQTPSHQVTQMGQEVILRCVPISNHLYFYWYRQILGQKVEFLVSFYNNEISEKSEIFDDQFSVERPDGSNFTLKIRSTKLEDSAMYFCASRAGTGLREQYFGPGTRLTVT.

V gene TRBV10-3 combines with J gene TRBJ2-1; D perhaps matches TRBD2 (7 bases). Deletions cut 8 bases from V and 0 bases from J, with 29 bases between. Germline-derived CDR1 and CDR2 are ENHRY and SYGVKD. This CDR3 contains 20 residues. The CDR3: CAIADQRGGRNSSSYNEQFF. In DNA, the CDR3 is TGTGCCATCGCCGATCAAAGGGGGGGGCGAAACTCTAGCTCCTACAATGAGCAGTTCTTC.

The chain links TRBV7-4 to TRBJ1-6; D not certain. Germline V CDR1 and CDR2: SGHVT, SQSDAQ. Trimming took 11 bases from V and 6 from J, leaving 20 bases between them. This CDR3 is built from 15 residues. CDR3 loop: CAGMLVQPLNSPLHF. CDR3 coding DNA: TGTGCCGGAATGCTGGTACAGCCTCTTAATTCACCCCTCCACTTT.